This is a list of T cell receptor beta chains from one sample in a study of blood T cell repertoires in COVID-19. Clones were read by immunoSEQ multiplex PCR, and TCRdb kept only the in-frame ones, dropping some. Counted here are under 250,000 clones, almost 90% occurring once; the ten biggest clones make up less than 3.5%. Sequenced material: peripheral blood. The origin of the receptors is a woman aged 55-75 years with acute or convalescent COVID-19. The CDR3 runs from the conserved cysteine through the conserved F or W. The D gene is left open where the match is weak. Only some rows state a clone size, as once, few, many or a class for expanded clones.

CASSQAGTGGRYTF	TGCGCCAGCAGCCAAGCCGGGACAGGGGGCCGCTACACCTTC	TRBV4-1	TRBJ1-2	.	TRBD1
CAWSDTLRENTEAFF	TGTGCCTGGAGCGATACTTTGAGGGAGAACACTGAAGCTTTCTTT	TRBV30	TRBJ1-1	.	.
CASSLQGRQPQHF	TGTGCCAGTAGTCTACAGGGTCGCCAGCCCCAGCATTTT	TRBV19	TRBJ1-5	.	.
CASSPLPGGEKLFF	TGTGCCAGCTCACCACTCCCGGGGGGGGAAAAACTGTTTTTT	TRBV18	TRBJ1-4	once	.
CASRSREGYEQYF	TGTGCCAGCAGATCCCGTGAGGGCTACGAGCAGTACTTC	TRBV6-6	TRBJ2-7	few	.
CASRPGQTNYGYTF	TGTGCCAGCAGACCGGGACAGACAAACTATGGCTACACCTTC	TRBV7-2	TRBJ1-2	.	TRBD1
CASSLGREGNTIYF	TGCGCCAGCAGCCTGGGGAGGGAAGGAAACACCATATATTTT	TRBV5-1	TRBJ1-3	.	.
CASSLDRQGGYTF	TGTGCCAGCAGTTTAGATCGACAGGGGGGCTACACCTTC	TRBV12-3/TRBV12-4	TRBJ1-2	.	TRBD1
CASSLVAGVRDTQYF	TGTGCCAGCAGTTTAGTAGCGGGAGTTCGAGATACGCAGTATTTT	TRBV28	TRBJ2-3	.	TRBD2
CASSVANEQFF	TGTGCCAGCAGCGTAGCTAATGAGCAGTTCTTC	TRBV9	TRBJ2-1	once	.
CASSPYQGAQFF	TGTGCCAGCAGCCCTTACCAGGGGGCCCAGTTCTTC	TRBV7-2	TRBJ2-1	.	TRBD1
CASRGTGLRGYTF	TGTGCCAGCAGGGGGACAGGGTTGCGTGGCTACACCTTC	TRBV6-4	TRBJ1-2	few	TRBD1
CASSMWTANTGELFF	TGCGCCAGCAGCATGTGGACAGCGAACACCGGGGAGCTGTTTTTT	TRBV5-1	TRBJ2-2	.	.
CASSPRTGAEGTEAFF	TGTGCCAGCAGCCCGCGGACAGGGGCTGAGGGGACTGAAGCTTTCTTT	TRBV13	TRBJ1-1	.	TRBD1